These 29 T cell receptor beta chains came from one sample sequenced in a study of cytomegalovirus exposure and HLA in healthy donors (dated by TCRdb to 2017 to 2019). The protocol used for the library was the immunoSEQ multiplex PCR assay. A mixture of 60 forward primers for TCR Vbeta segments and 13 reverse primers for TCR Jbeta segments was used in the multiplex PCR. TCRdb took over this immuneACCESS table, retaining in-frame rearrangements with V and J assigned. Such tables are incomplete; in checked studies, under half of the missing clones stem from an unresolved V gene, and the remainder is unexplained. The sample table contains approximately 120,000 clones; only one count was recorded for around 74% of them. The top ten clones comprise less than 4% of the sample. Material: PBMCs. These receptors were taken from a man younger than 40 in good health and CMV-seronegative.

This chain joins TRBV27 and TRBJ1-2; TRBD1 aligns across 8 bases. Trimming took 5 bases from V and 4 from J; bases not matched to a gene: 9. The CDR3 has 15 residues. Germline assignment: CDR1 MNHEY and CDR2 SMNVEV (reference sequence). In DNA, the CDR3 is TGTGCCAGCAGTGGTCGGACAGGGAACCTCTATGGCTACACCTTC. Encoded protein: CASSGRTGNLYGYTF.

This chain joins TRBV2 and TRBJ2-2; 11 positions match TRBD2. Germline V gene sequence: CDR1 SNHLY, CDR2 FYNNEI. J lost 5 bases, V lost 0 bases, and 8 bases had no gene match. This CDR3 has 18 residues. The CDR3 protein is CASSEALALAGGTGELFF. The CDR3 DNA sequence: TGTGCCAGCAGTGAAGCCCTAGCTCTAGCGGGGGGTACCGGGGAGCTGTTTTTT. Together with reference TRBV2 and TRBJ2-2, the CDR3 gives the full variable domain: EPEVTQTPSHQVTQMGQEVILRCVPISNHLYFYWYRQILGQKVEFLVSFYNNEISEKSEIFDDQFSVERPDGSNFTLKIRSTKLEDSAMYFCASSEALALAGGTGELFFGEGSRLTVL.

The rearrangement joins TRBV19 to TRBJ1-4; 9 bases are shared with TRBD1. The CDR3 contains 19 residues. The V and J ends lost 7 bases and 7 bases, in that order; junction bases with no gene match: 22. Germline CDR1 reads LNHDA; CDR2 reads SQIVND (reference sequence). The CDR3: CASKYPGDRAKDRVEKLFF. The DNA of the CDR3 is TGTGCCAGTAAATATCCAGGGGACAGGGCGAAAGATCGGGTTGAAAAACTGTTTTTT.

The gene calls are TRBV5-1 and TRBJ1-3, with 8 bases matching TRBD1. Trimming cost V 7 bases and J 0 bases; bases outside gene matches: 6. The CDR3 has 15 residues. The V gene's germline CDR1 is SGHRS and CDR2 YFSETQ. The CDR3 here is CASQGTGRSGNTIYF. Written as DNA, the CDR3 is TGCGCCAGCCAGGGGACAGGCCGCTCTGGAAACACCATATATTTT.

V is TRBV6-5 and J is TRBJ2-2; 7 bases agree with TRBD2. V lost 1 base, J lost 9 bases, and 8 bases stayed unmatched. Germline V gene lookup returns CDR1 MNHEY and CDR2 SVGAGI. The CDR3 is 15 amino acids. This CDR3 reads CASSYFQRGFWELFF. The CDR3 nucleotides read TGTGCCAGCAGTTACTTCCAGCGGGGTTTCTGGGAGCTGTTTTTT.

This sequence joins TRBV7-2 and TRBJ2-5; 9 bases map to TRBD2. Germline V lookup: CDR1 SGHTA, CDR2 FQGNSA. Trimming took 2 bases from V and 1 from J; bases not matched to a gene: 5. This CDR3 has 16 residues. The CDR3 DNA sequence: TGTGCCAGCAGCTTATTTGGCGGGGGGGTCCAAGAGACCCAGTACTTC. This codes for CASSLFGGGVQETQYF. Together with reference TRBV7-2 and TRBJ2-5, the CDR3 gives the full variable domain: GAGVSQSPSNKVTEKGKDVELRCDPISGHTALYWYRQSLGQGLEFLIYFQGNSAPDKSGLPSDRFSAERTGGSVSTLTIQRTQQEDSAVYLCASSLFGGGVQETQYFGPGTRLLVL.

The V call is TRBV18, the J call TRBJ2-7; TRBD1 matches at 10 bases. V shed 4 bases and J 4 bases; nucleotides not matched to a gene: 7. Germline CDR1 is KGHSH and CDR2 is LQKENI. There are 15 residues in the CDR3. The chain's CDR3 is CASSLPGQGWYEQYF. The CDR3 DNA reads as TGTGCCAGCTCACTGCCGGGACAGGGGTGGTACGAGCAGTACTTC.

V is TRBV27 and J is TRBJ2-2; unclear D gene. The CDR3 is 16 residues long. Per the germline V gene, CDR1 is MNHEY and CDR2 is SMNVEV (reference sequence). V dropped 1 base and J dropped 1 base, with 10 bases sitting between them. The CDR3 loop reads CASSLWSQMNTGELFF. The CDR3 nucleotides are TGTGCCAGCAGTTTATGGTCTCAGATGAACACCGGGGAGCTGTTTTTT.

The chain joins TRBV4-1 to TRBJ2-7; D unclear. The V gene's germline CDR1 is MGHRA and CDR2 YSYEKL. The CDR3 runs to 14 residues. The V and J ends lost 0 bases and 3 bases respectively, with 9 bases between them. The DNA of the CDR3 is TGCGCCAGCAGCCAAGAAGCGAGCATCTACGAGCAGTACTTC. Its translation is CASSQEASIYEQYF.

The genes are TRBV28 and TRBJ2-1; 9 bases are shared with TRBD1. The CDR3 spans 16 residues. In germline, CDR1 is MDHEN, CDR2 SYDVKM. Trimming cost V 1 base and J 3 bases; bases outside gene matches: 4. CDR3 protein: CASSLLTGGDYNEQFF. DNA of the CDR3: TGTGCCAGCAGTTTATTAACAGGGGGCGACTACAATGAGCAGTTCTTC.

The rearrangement links TRBV2 to TRBJ2-2, with D perhaps TRBD2 (5 bases). Germline V lookup: CDR1 SNHLY, CDR2 FYNNEI. The ends were cut back, 2 bases at V and 7 bases at J, with 11 bases in the middle. This CDR3 is built from 14 residues. The CDR3 sequence is CASSESGVVGELFF. The CDR3, as DNA: TGTGCCAGCAGTGAATCCGGGGTCGTCGGGGAGCTGTTTTTT.

CDR3 amino acids: CASKSGITDTQYF. DNA for the CDR3: TGTGCCAGTAAGAGCGGGATAACAGATACGCAGTATTTT. This chain joins TRBV19 and TRBJ2-3; 7 positions match TRBD2. In germline, CDR1 is LNHDA, CDR2 SQIVND (reference sequence). The CDR3 runs to 13 residues. Unmatched junction bases numbered 4, after V lost 7 bases and J lost 3 bases.

The chain couples TRBV4-3 to TRBJ2-5, with a possible D match to TRBD2 (5 bases). This CDR3 is 15 amino acids long. V shed 1 base and J shed 1 base, with 10 bases lying between them. Germline loops: CDR1 LGHNA, CDR2 YSLEER. The CDR3 DNA sequence: TGCGCCAGCAGCCAAGGCAGGAGCGGCCAAGAGACCCAGTACTTC. This encodes CASSQGRSGQETQYF.

The chain combines TRBV2 with TRBJ1-2; D not certain. Germline CDR1 and CDR2: SNHLY and FYNNEI. The CDR3 spans 14 residues. The V end was cut by 4 bases, the J end by 0 bases, with 9 bases between. CDR3 loop: CASSVAGANYGYTF. The CDR3 DNA reads as TGTGCCAGCAGTGTCGCCGGAGCTAACTATGGCTACACCTTC.

This clone has a single count. This chain uses TRBV7-2 with TRBJ1-1; no reliable D call. V was clipped by 7 bases and J by 0 bases, with 15 bases between them. This CDR3 is 15 amino acids long. From germline, CDR1 is SGHTA and CDR2 FQGNSA. The CDR3 loop is CASTGGKGMNTEAFF. In DNA, the CDR3 is TGTGCCAGCACCGGAGGGAAGGGTATGAACACTGAAGCTTTCTTT.

This chain links TRBV11-2 with TRBJ2-1; 10 bases line up with TRBD2. CDR3 length: 15 amino acids. Trimming removed 5 bases from V and 3 bases from J; junction bases left unmatched: 4. From germline, CDR1 is SGHAT and CDR2 FQNNGV. The DNA of the CDR3 is TGTGCCAGCAGCCCGGCTAGCGGGGGCTACAATGAGCAGTTCTTC. Its protein is CASSPASGGYNEQFF.

This sequence joins TRBV28 and TRBJ2-1; perhaps TRBD2 as D (6 bases). CDR1 and CDR2 (germline): MDHEN, SYDVKM. This CDR3 has 15 residues. V was pared by 2 bases and J by 0 bases, with 8 bases between. This CDR3 reads CASSLPGSSYNEQFF. The CDR3 DNA sequence: TGTGCCAGCAGTTTACCCGGGAGCTCCTACAATGAGCAGTTCTTC.

This rearrangement joins TRBV11-2 to TRBJ1-1, with TRBD1 as a possible D gene (6 bases). The CDR3 covers 15 residues. Germline V lookup: CDR1 SGHAT, CDR2 FQNNGV. V shed 5 bases and J shed 4 bases, with 17 bases lying between them. CDR3 DNA: TGTGCCAGCAGCGGCCAGGGGCTGCGGGCCACTGAAGCTTTCTTT. The encoded protein is CASSGQGLRATEAFF.

This clone was counted at least ten times. V gene TRBV5-1 combines with J gene TRBJ1-1, with D possibly matching TRBD1 (5 bases). V shed 5 bases and J shed 3 bases, with 17 bases lying between them. The CDR3 length is 15 residues. CDR1 SGHRS and CDR2 YFSETQ come from the germline V gene. The DNA of the CDR3 is TGCGCCAGCAGTTATAAGGGGCCGGGGGACACTGAAGCTTTCTTT. Translated: CASSYKGPGDTEAFF.

The chain joins TRBV6-4 to TRBJ2-5, with a tentative D call TRBD2 (5 bases). This CDR3 is built from 13 residues. The V gene's germline CDR1 is MRHNA and CDR2 SNTAGT. Trimming shortened V by 6 bases and J by 5 bases, and 13 bases separated the two germline ends. DNA for the CDR3: TGTGCCAGCAGCGTGAAAGCGGAGGAGACCCAGTACTTC. Amino acids: CASSVKAEETQYF.

This chain connects TRBV15 to TRBJ1-5; 10 bases are shared with TRBD1. The V segment lost 5 bases and the J segment 5 bases; nucleotides outside the gene matches: 3. From germline, CDR1 is LNHNV and CDR2 YYDKDF (reference sequence). CDR3 length equals 14 residues. The CDR3 DNA is TGTGCCACCAGCCGCGGACAGGGGGATCAGCCCCAGCATTTT. Translated: CATSRGQGDQPQHF.

The gene calls are TRBV18 and TRBJ2-5, with TRBD1 matching 9 bases. From germline, CDR1 is KGHSH and CDR2 LQKENI. CDR3 length: 15 residues. V gave up 1 base and J gave up 4 bases; unmatched junction bases: 4. The CDR3 bases are TGTGCCAGCTCACCACGAGAGGACAGGGGAGAGACCCAGTACTTC. Translating it yields CASSPREDRGETQYF.

This clone has more than one count but fewer than ten. This chain connects TRBV13 to TRBJ2-5, with D perhaps matching TRBD2 (5 bases). The V gene's germline CDR1 is PRHDT and CDR2 FYEKMQ (reference sequence). Trimming removed 7 bases at V and 5 bases at J, with 26 bases between. This CDR3 has 17 residues. CDR3 nucleotides: TGTGCCAGCACCCTACTTACGGACGGGGAGTTTGGGGAGACCCAGTACTTC. Protein product: CASTLLTDGEFGETQYF.

This chain links TRBV5-1 with TRBJ2-3; possible D gene TRBD2, 5 bases. The CDR3 is 15 residues long. Trimming left V 0 bases short and J 5 bases short, with 13 bases between. Germline-derived CDR1 and CDR2 are SGHRS and YFSETQ. The DNA of the CDR3 is TGCGCCAGCAGCTTGGGTGGCCGGCGGGTAGATACGCAGTATTTT. This codes for CASSLGGRRVDTQYF.

The chain employs TRBV7-9 and TRBJ2-5; TRBD2 is a possible D gene (5 bases). CDR1 and CDR2 from the germline V gene are SEHNR and FQNEAQ (reference sequence). The CDR3 contains 15 residues. Between the trimmed V and J ends, which lost 5 bases and 1 base, there was a span of 14 bases. CDR3 DNA: TGTGCCAGCAGCCTCAGGTTGGACTTCCAAGAGACCCAGTACTTC. It specifies CASSLRLDFQETQYF. Variable domain in full (rest from reference TRBV7-9 and TRBJ2-5): DTGVSQNPRHKITKRGQNVTFRCDPISEHNRLYWYRQTLGQGPEFLTYFQNEAQLEKSRLLSDRFSAERPKGSFSTLEIQRTEQGDSAMYLCASSLRLDFQETQYFGPGTRLLVL.

The CDR3 DNA is TGTGCCAGCACCCGGACAGGCTTAGAAGATACGCAGTATTTT. Its protein product is CASTRTGLEDTQYF. The chain carries TRBV28 and TRBJ2-3; 7 nucleotides line up with TRBD1. Trimming took 7 bases from V and 5 from J; bases not matched to a gene: 9. Germline CDR1 MDHEN, CDR2 SYDVKM. The CDR3 totals 14 residues.

V and J are TRBV25-1 and TRBJ2-1; 7 bases fit TRBD2. CDR3 length: 13 amino acids. The V and J ends lost 7 bases and 9 bases, in that order; junction bases with no gene match: 9. Germline values: CDR1 MGHDK, CDR2 SYGVNS. The CDR3 DNA is TGTGCCAGCATGGAGCGGGAAGTAGGTGAGCAGTTCTTC. Its translation: CASMEREVGEQFF.

The chain carries TRBV7-9 and TRBJ1-2; 8 bases fit TRBD1. The germline V gene encodes CDR1 SEHNR and CDR2 FQNEAQ (reference sequence). The CDR3 is made up of 16 amino acids. J gave up 6 bases and V 2 bases, and 11 bases lay outside the gene matches. The CDR3 here is CASSLSRGQGGDGYTF. The CDR3 DNA follows: TGTGCCAGCAGCTTATCCAGAGGACAGGGTGGGGATGGCTACACCTTC.

The chain carries TRBV7-8 and TRBJ2-1; 10 nucleotides align to TRBD1. With 5 bases clipped from V and 3 bases from J, the junction kept 4 bases outside the gene matches. The CDR3 contains 15 residues. CDR1 is SGHVS and CDR2 is FQNEAQ in the germline V gene. CDR3 region: CASSAGTGVYNEQFF. The DNA of the CDR3 is TGTGCCAGCAGCGCCGGGACAGGGGTCTACAATGAGCAGTTCTTC.